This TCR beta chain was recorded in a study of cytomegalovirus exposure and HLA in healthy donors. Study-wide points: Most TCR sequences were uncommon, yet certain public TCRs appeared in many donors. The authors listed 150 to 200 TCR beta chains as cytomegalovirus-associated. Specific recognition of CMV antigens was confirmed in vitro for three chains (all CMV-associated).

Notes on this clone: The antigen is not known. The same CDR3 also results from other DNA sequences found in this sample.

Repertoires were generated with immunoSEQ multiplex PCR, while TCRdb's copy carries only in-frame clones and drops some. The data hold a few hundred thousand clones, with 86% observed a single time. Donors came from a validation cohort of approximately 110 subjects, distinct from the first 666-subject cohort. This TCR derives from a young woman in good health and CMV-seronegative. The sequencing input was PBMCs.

CDR3 bases: TGTGCCAGCAGCCGGGGACAGGGCTACGAGCAGTACTTC. It translates to CASSRGQGYEQYF. The chain links TRBV7-7 to TRBJ2-7; 9 bases align to TRBD1. Trimming cost V 5 bases and J 3 bases; bases outside gene matches: 2. The germline CDR1 and CDR2 sequences are SSHAT and FNYEAQ (reference sequence). This CDR3 comprises 13 residues.